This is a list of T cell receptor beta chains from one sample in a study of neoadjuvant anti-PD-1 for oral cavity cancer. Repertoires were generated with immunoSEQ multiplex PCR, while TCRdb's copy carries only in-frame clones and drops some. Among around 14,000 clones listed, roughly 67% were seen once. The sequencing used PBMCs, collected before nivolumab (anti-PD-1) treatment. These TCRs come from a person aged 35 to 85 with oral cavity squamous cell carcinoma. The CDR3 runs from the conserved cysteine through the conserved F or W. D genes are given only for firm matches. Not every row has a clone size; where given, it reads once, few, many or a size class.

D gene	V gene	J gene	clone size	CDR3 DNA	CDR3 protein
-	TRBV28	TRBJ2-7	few	TGTGCCAGTCAGGGGGGGACCTACGAGCAGTACTTC	CASQGGTYEQYF
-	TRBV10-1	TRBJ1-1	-	TGCGCCAGCAGTGACCCGGGACGGACGAACACTGAAGCTTTCTTT	CASSDPGRTNTEAFF
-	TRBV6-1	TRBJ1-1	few	TGTGCCTGTGTCCCGAACACTGAAGCTTTCTTT	CACVPNTEAFF
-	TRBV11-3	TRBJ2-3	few	TGTGCCAGCAGCTCGCGGTTGGAGGACCTCACAGATACGCAGTATTTT	CASSSRLEDLTDTQYF
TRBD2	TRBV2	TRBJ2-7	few	TGTGCCAGCAGTGAGGCTAGCGGGGGGTCCTACGAGCAGTACTTC	CASSEASGGSYEQYF
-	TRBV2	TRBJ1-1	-	TGTGCCAGCAGCGGACAGAGTGGAGTATTT	CASSGQSGVF
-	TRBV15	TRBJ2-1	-	TGTGCCACCAGCAGAGAGCCCTCACGATACAATGAGCAGTTCTTC	CATSREPSRYNEQFF
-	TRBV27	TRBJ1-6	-	TGTGCCAGCAGTAACAGGGTAATTAATTCACCCCTCCACTTT	CASSNRVINSPLHF
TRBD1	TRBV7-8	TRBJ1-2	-	TGTGCCAGCAGCTTAGGACAGGGGAACTATGGCTACACCTTC	CASSLGQGNYGYTF
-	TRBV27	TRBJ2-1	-	TGTGCCAGCAGTCCCGCGGGGGCGCGGGGGAATGAGCAGTTCTTC	CASSPAGARGNEQFF
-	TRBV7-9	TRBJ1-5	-	TGTGCCAGCAGTCGCCGCGGAAGCAATCAGCCCCAGCATTTT	CASSRRGSNQPQHF
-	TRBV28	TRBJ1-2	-	TGTGCCAGCAGTTTACCTAGGGGACAATATGGCTACACCTTC	CASSLPRGQYGYTF
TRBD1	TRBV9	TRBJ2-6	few	TGTGCCAGCAGCTACCGGGACAGGGGGAATAGTGGGGCCAACGTCCTGACTTTC	CASSYRDRGNSGANVLTF
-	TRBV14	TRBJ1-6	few	TGTGCCAGCAGTTCCGGGACCATTAATTCACCCCTCCACTTT	CASSSGTINSPLHF
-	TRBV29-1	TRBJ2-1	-	TGCAGTATGAGGGTTGCAAACAATGAGCAGTTCTTC	CSMRVANNEQFF
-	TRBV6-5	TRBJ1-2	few	TGTGCCAGCATCGGCACCTATGGCTACACCTTC	CASIGTYGYTF
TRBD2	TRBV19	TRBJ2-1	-	TGTGCCAGTAGTATTAGCGGGATTTCCTACAATGAGCAGTTCTTC	CASSISGISYNEQFF
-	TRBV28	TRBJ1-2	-	TGTGCCAGCAGTCCCTCAGGGGTAAGAGGCTACACCTTC	CASSPSGVRGYTF
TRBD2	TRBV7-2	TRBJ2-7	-	TGTGCCAGCAGCTTATTGAAAGCGGGGGGATACGAGCAGTACTTC	CASSLLKAGGYEQYF
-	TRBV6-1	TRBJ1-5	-	TGTGCCAGCAGTGGAATGGGAAAGGGGATTTATAGCAATCAGCCCCAGCATTTT	CASSGMGKGIYSNQPQHF
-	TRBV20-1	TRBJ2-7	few	TGCAGTGCACCGGGTGTTTACGAGCAGTACTTC	CSAPGVYEQYF
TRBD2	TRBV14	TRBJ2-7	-	TGTGCCAGCAGCCAAGTAGCGGGAGGACCTTACGAGCAGTACTTC	CASSQVAGGPYEQYF
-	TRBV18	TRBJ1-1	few	TGTGCCAGCTCATCGGGCGCAGGGGTAAGCACTGAAGCTTTCTTT	CASSSGAGVSTEAFF
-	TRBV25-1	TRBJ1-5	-	TGTGCCAGCAGTGAAGGGAAGGGGCCCAATCAGCCCCAGCATTTT	CASSEGKGPNQPQHF